The entry below describes one T cell receptor (beta chain). Its cognate antigen is unknown. Per the germline V gene, CDR1 is SGHVS and CDR2 is FQNEAQ. The CDR3 runs 15 residues. With V trimmed by 5 bases and J by 13 bases, 17 bases remained unmatched. The data were taken from a study of CD8+CD57+ T cells in acquired aplastic anemia. Whole-study context: Each DNA sample taken from sorted CD4+ and CD8+ cells came to 3 to 4 ug on average.

TCR beta VDJ combinations and CDR3 sequences were profiled from genomic DNA. TCRdb processed the reads anew with MiXCR; each CDR3 protein has one entry. The table records 250,000 to 350,000 distinct CDR3 sequences, 45% to 65% of them present only once. General study findings and limits: Patient and control CD8+ Simpson's diversity was not significantly different.

Sequencing used sorted CD4+, CD8+, or CD8+CD57+ T cells (not recorded which) from PBMCs. The V call is TRBV7-8, the J call TRBJ2-1; TRBD2 matches 7 bases. The origin of this receptor is a human donor with severe aplastic anemia or a healthy control (not recorded which). The chain's CDR3 is CASSPMAGRAISQFF. CDR3 in DNA: TGTGCCAGCAGCCCCATGGCGGGGAGGGCGATCAGCCAGTTCTTC.